These 28 T cell receptor beta chains were sequenced from one sample in a study of identical twins. A single record per CDR3 protein comes from TCRdb applying MiXCR to the 5' RACE reads. Among around 530,000 distinct CDR3 sequences, roughly 15% were seen once, and the ten largest hold roughly 0.43%. The data also belong to a second study, concerning yellow fever vaccine responses in identical twins.

The sequenced material came from CD4+ T cells sorted from blood. These receptors all stem from a woman in her late teens or twenties in good health.

The CDR3 region is CASSIDFNRGGTDTQYF. DNA of the CDR3: TGTGCCAGTAGTATAGATTTTAACAGGGGTGGCACAGATACGCAGTATTTT. This chain uses TRBV19 with TRBJ2-3, with TRBD1 matching 7 bases. The trim removed 0 bases at V and 1 base at J, leaving 7 bases unmatched. Germline-derived CDR1 and CDR2 are LNHDA and SQIVND (reference sequence). The CDR3 covers 17 residues.

This clonotype was detected many times. This chain joins TRBV4-1 and TRBJ2-7; D perhaps matches TRBD2 (5 bases). The germline V and J ends were trimmed by 3 bases and 9 bases, with 12 bases remaining between them. The length of the CDR3 is 12 residues. Per the germline V gene, CDR1 is MGHRA and CDR2 is YSYEKL. CDR3 coding DNA: TGCGCCAGCAGCCAGTCCGGGGTGTCGCAGTACTTC. Protein: CASSQSGVSQYF.

The V and J genes are TRBV20-1 and TRBJ1-2, with D possibly TRBD1 on 6 matching bases. Germline V gene lookup returns CDR1 DFQATT and CDR2 SNEGSKA (reference sequence). Trimming stripped 7 bases from V and 5 bases from J, with 23 bases between. The CDR3 loop spans 15 amino acids. DNA of the CDR3: TGCAGTGGTTCTATGCGGCAGGGGTCTGGTTATGGCTACACCTTC. It translates to CSGSMRQGSGYGYTF.

This clonotype was counted ten times or more. The chain carries TRBV29-1 and TRBJ2-3; 10 positions agree with TRBD2. CDR3 length: 15 amino acids. Trimming cost V 5 bases and J 8 bases; bases outside gene matches: 13. Germline values: CDR1 SQVTM, CDR2 ANQGSEA. The CDR3 spells CSVRPEVAGGRTQYF. The CDR3 DNA is TGCAGCGTTAGACCGGAGGTAGCGGGAGGACGTACGCAGTATTTT.

This clonotype was seen a handful of times. The rearrangement links TRBV7-6 to TRBJ2-1; D might be TRBD1 (5 bases). Looked up from germline, CDR1 is SGHVS and CDR2 is FNYEAQ. V lost 3 bases and J 8 bases, leaving 11 bases between the germline ends. This CDR3 is 13 amino acids long. The CDR3 region is CASSFRVGDEQFF. The CDR3 region has the DNA TGTGCCAGCAGCTTCAGGGTTGGGGATGAGCAGTTCTTC.

V usage is TRBV3-1 and J usage is TRBJ1-2; D gene ambiguous. Germline assignment: CDR1 LGHDT and CDR2 YNNKEL (reference sequence). The CDR3 loop spans 13 amino acids. V was clipped by 0 bases and J by 4 bases, with 6 bases between them. CDR3: CASSQDGFYGYTF. DNA of the CDR3: TGTGCCAGCAGCCAAGATGGCTTCTATGGCTACACCTTC.

The V and J genes are TRBV29-1 and TRBJ2-5, with 7 bases fitting TRBD1. The germline CDR1 and CDR2 sequences are SQVTM and ANQGSEA. V lost 5 bases to trimming and J lost 0 bases; unmatched junction nucleotides: 3. The CDR3 runs to 13 residues. The CDR3 loop reads CSVHRGHQETQYF. CDR3 DNA sequence: TGCAGCGTTCACAGGGGACACCAAGAGACCCAGTACTTC.

The V and J genes are TRBV6-5 and TRBJ2-1, with D possibly being TRBD1 or TRBD2 (5 bases each). This CDR3 region has 18 residues. CDR1 MNHEY and CDR2 SVGAGI come from the germline V gene. Deletions cut 2 bases from V and 5 bases from J, with 22 bases between. The CDR3 sequence is CASSYPPGTMSVNNEQFF. For the CDR3, the DNA is TGTGCCAGCAGTTACCCACCCGGGACCATGTCCGTTAACAATGAGCAGTTCTTC.

J is TRBJ2-1 and V is TRBV7-8; 7 bases line up with TRBD2. The CDR3 length is 16 residues. V was clipped by 4 bases and J by 0 bases; unmatched bases: 6. The V gene's germline CDR1 is SGHVS and CDR2 FQNEAQ. Written as DNA, the CDR3 is TGTGCCAGCAGCTGGGGGGGGGTTAGCTCCTACAATGAGCAGTTCTTC. Encoded protein: CASSWGGVSSYNEQFF.

The chain links TRBV12-3 or TRBV12-4 to TRBJ1-6; 7 bases line up with TRBD1. This CDR3 comprises 15 residues. Germline trimming cut 1 base from V and 7 bases from J; bases unmatched to any gene: 4. The CDR3 sequence: CASSLDRGWNSPLHF. The DNA for the CDR3 is TGTGCCAGCAGTTTAGACAGGGGTTGGAATTCACCCCTCCACTTT.

The rearrangement links TRBV5-1 to TRBJ2-2, with D perhaps TRBD1 or TRBD2 (5 bases each). CDR3 size: 15 residues. Deletions cut 7 bases from V and 0 bases from J, with 13 bases between. Germline V gene lookup returns CDR1 SGHRS and CDR2 YFSETQ. CDR3 in amino acids: CASRGRNANTGELFF. In nucleotides, the CDR3 is TGCGCCAGCCGGGGACGTAACGCGAACACCGGGGAGCTGTTTTTT. Full variable domain (remainder filled in from reference TRBV5-1 and TRBJ2-2): KAGVTQTPRYLIKTRGQQVTLSCSPISGHRSVSWYQQTPGQGLQFLFEYFSETQRNKGNFPGRFSGRQFSNSRSEMNVSTLELGDSALYLCASRGRNANTGELFFGEGSRLTVL.

The V and J genes are TRBV12-3 or TRBV12-4 and TRBJ2-3, with D maybe TRBD1 (6 bases). The V and J ends lost 5 bases and 0 bases respectively, with 18 bases between them. The CDR3 sequence is 17 residues long. CDR3 residues: CASSQGQRISSTDTQYF. The CDR3 coding sequence is TGTGCCAGCAGTCAGGGGCAGAGAATTTCTAGCACAGATACGCAGTATTTT.

A few counts support this clonotype. The gene calls are TRBV28 and TRBJ2-7, with D uncertain. From germline, CDR1 is MDHEN and CDR2 SYDVKM. V shed 5 bases and J shed 0 bases, with 11 bases lying between them. CDR3 length: 14 amino acids. CDR3 DNA sequence: TGTGCCAGCAGTCCGCGACTGCGCTCCTACGAGCAGTACTTC. This sequence encodes CASSPRLRSYEQYF.

This clonotype came up a few times. This chain connects TRBV7-9 to TRBJ2-7; 7 nucleotides line up with TRBD1. This CDR3 is built from 16 residues. V shed 2 bases and J 2 bases; nucleotides not matched to a gene: 9. Germline loops: CDR1 SEHNR, CDR2 FQNEAQ (reference sequence). CDR3 sequence reads: CASSLWARDRPYEQYV. The CDR3 bases are TGTGCCAGCAGCTTATGGGCCCGGGACAGACCCTACGAGCAGTACGTC.

This clonotype was picked up a small number of times. The chain combines TRBV12-3 or TRBV12-4 with TRBJ2-7; tentative D call: TRBD2 (6 bases). Trimming stripped 7 bases from V and 3 bases from J, with 22 bases between. The CDR3 spans 16 residues. The CDR3 region is CASTTPGGTRDYEQYF. The CDR3 DNA reads as TGTGCCAGCACCACCCCCGGCGGGACTCGGGACTACGAGCAGTACTTC.

The V and J genes are TRBV7-9 and TRBJ2-4; D assignment may be TRBD1 or TRBD2 (5 bases each). V lost 2 bases to trimming and J lost 3 bases, with 17 bases between them. The CDR3 totals 17 residues. Germline CDR1 and CDR2: SEHNR and FQNEAQ (reference sequence). CDR3 bases: TGTGCCAGCAGCTTAACGGGTTCGGGGCCCAGCAAAAACATTCAGTACTTC. Translated: CASSLTGSGPSKNIQYF.

V is TRBV9 and J is TRBJ2-7, with TRBD2 matching over 10 bases. V dropped 4 bases and J dropped 3; count of bases not matched to a gene: 10. This CDR3 region has 16 residues. Germline CDR1 and CDR2: SGDLS and YYNGEE. CDR3 nucleotide sequence: TGTGCCAGCAGCCCAGGGTCCGCTAGCGGGAGCTACGAGCAGTACTTC. This codes for CASSPGSASGSYEQYF.

The rearrangement uses TRBV4-1 and TRBJ2-2; D not resolved. Germline V gene data show CDR1 as MGHRA and CDR2 as YSYEKL. V was trimmed by 0 bases and J by 2 bases, leaving 10 bases between them. The CDR3 loop spans 16 amino acids. CDR3 region: CASSQDVGANTGELFF. In DNA, the CDR3 is TGCGCCAGCAGCCAAGATGTCGGAGCTAACACCGGGGAGCTGTTTTTT.

The genes are TRBV7-9 and TRBJ1-1; perhaps TRBD1 as D (6 bases). With 10 bases removed from V and 3 bases from J, the gap between germline ends came to 15 bases. The CDR3 runs 13 residues. The germline V gene has CDR1 SEHNR and CDR2 FQNEAQ (reference sequence). The CDR3 DNA reads as TGTGCCACCCGAGGGGGGCTTTACACTGAAGCTTTCTTT. This encodes CATRGGLYTEAFF.

The rearrangement links TRBV2 to TRBJ2-3; D may be TRBD1 (6 bases). Between the trimmed V and J ends, which lost 8 bases and 0 bases, there was a span of 15 bases. The CDR3 covers 15 residues. CDR1 and CDR2 from the germline V gene are SNHLY and FYNNEI. This CDR3 is CASAQWDISTDTQYF. The CDR3 DNA sequence: TGTGCCAGCGCCCAGTGGGACATTAGCACAGATACGCAGTATTTT.

The chain links TRBV24-1 to TRBJ1-5, with D tentatively TRBD1 (6 bases). CDR3 length: 14 residues. CDR1 is KGHDR, CDR2 SFDVKD, per germline. V was clipped by 5 bases and J by 6 bases, with 13 bases between them. The CDR3 protein is CATSVGAHAQPQHF. CDR3 nucleotides: TGTGCCACCAGTGTGGGGGCGCATGCTCAGCCCCAGCATTTT.

This clonotype was found many times. This chain links TRBV7-8 with TRBJ2-1, with 14 bases aligning to TRBD2. Trimming at V came to 6 bases and at J to 7 bases, leaving 17 bases not matched to a gene. The germline CDR1 and CDR2 sequences are SGHVS and FQNEAQ. This CDR3 spans 19 amino acids. The CDR3 DNA sequence: TGTGCCAGCAGACGAATAGGGACTAGCGGGGGATCATCCGCAAATGAGCAGTTCTTC. Translation gives CASRRIGTSGGSSANEQFF.

The rearrangement links TRBV24-1 to TRBJ2-1; D is possibly TRBD1 (5 bases). The CDR3 length is 16 residues. The germline V gene encodes CDR1 KGHDR and CDR2 SFDVKD. Trimming pared 2 bases from V and 5 bases from J, leaving 15 bases between. The CDR3 is CATSDSGPKNHNEQFF. In DNA, the CDR3 is TGTGCCACCAGTGATTCAGGGCCGAAGAACCACAATGAGCAGTTCTTC.

Ten or more counts support this clonotype. V usage is TRBV5-1 and J usage is TRBJ1-1; D is unclear. CDR1 is SGHRS and CDR2 is YFSETQ in the germline V gene. V dropped 5 bases and J dropped 2 bases, with 10 bases sitting between them. This CDR3 is 13 amino acids long. CDR3 residues: CASRGELNTEAFF. Written as DNA, the CDR3 is TGCGCCAGCAGAGGAGAATTAAACACTGAAGCTTTCTTT.

This chain connects TRBV28 to TRBJ1-3, with 9 bases that match TRBD1. Germline loops: CDR1 MDHEN, CDR2 SYDVKM. This CDR3 has 17 residues. V dropped 4 bases and J dropped 4; count of bases not matched to a gene: 11. In DNA form, the CDR3 reads TGTGCCAGCAGTTCCCTACTGACAGGGGGTACGGGAAACACCATATATTTT. The encoded protein is CASSSLLTGGTGNTIYF.

The J gene is TRBJ1-2, the V gene TRBV28; no firm D call. Trimming took 2 bases from V and 1 from J, leaving 8 bases between them. The CDR3 length is 14 residues. The germline V gene encodes CDR1 MDHEN and CDR2 SYDVKM. The CDR3 DNA reads as TGTGCCAGCAGTTTACCGGGATTTAACTATGGCTACACCTTC. This translates into CASSLPGFNYGYTF.

The chain couples TRBV11-2 to TRBJ1-2, with D perhaps matching TRBD1 (5 bases). The CDR3 has 15 amino acids. The germline V gene encodes CDR1 SGHAT and CDR2 FQNNGV. V lost 4 bases, J lost 0 bases, and 12 bases lay in between. In DNA, the CDR3 is TGTGCCAGCAGCTCCCCGGAGGGGTCTAACTATGGCTACACCTTC. Residues: CASSSPEGSNYGYTF.

This clonotype was recorded many times. The rearrangement links TRBV29-1 to TRBJ1-2; 7 bases are shared with TRBD1. In germline, CDR1 is SQVTM, CDR2 ANQGSEA. This CDR3 is 14 amino acids long. V shed 7 bases, J shed 1 base, and the junction held 9 bases outside the gene matches. CDR3 nucleotides: TGCAGCGCCAAGACACAGGGGAATAACTATGGCTACACCTTC. It encodes CSAKTQGNNYGYTF.